The source of this T cell receptor beta chain is a study of early T cells in non-severe SARS-CoV-2 infection. Looking at the study overall: The authors sequenced bulk RNA from unsorted whole blood, leaving chains unpaired. Points from the study as a whole: Matching against VDJdb likely underestimated virus-specific expansions, favoring anti-spike CD8.

Unique molecular identifiers were attached to individual cDNA molecules. TCRdb used MiXCR to reprocess the 5' RACE reads, holding one entry per CDR3 protein. Counted here are fewer than 55,000 distinct CDR3 sequences, roughly 9.6% occurring once; the ten biggest clones make up around 14%. Deletions cut 8 bases from V and 3 bases from J, with 11 bases between. This CDR3 is built from 13 residues. Germline-derived CDR1 and CDR2 are SNHLY and FYNNEI. For this clonotype: What it binds is not known.

The receptor was derived from an adult who was a healthcare worker with PCR-confirmed SARS-CoV-2 infection or an uninfected control (not recorded which). Sequencing was done on a sample of whole blood. This sequence joins TRBV2 and TRBJ1-5, with a weak D call TRBD1 (5 bases). The CDR3 region is CASGGGDNQPQHF. CDR3 coding DNA: TGTGCCAGCGGGGGTGGGGACAATCAGCCCCAGCATTTT.